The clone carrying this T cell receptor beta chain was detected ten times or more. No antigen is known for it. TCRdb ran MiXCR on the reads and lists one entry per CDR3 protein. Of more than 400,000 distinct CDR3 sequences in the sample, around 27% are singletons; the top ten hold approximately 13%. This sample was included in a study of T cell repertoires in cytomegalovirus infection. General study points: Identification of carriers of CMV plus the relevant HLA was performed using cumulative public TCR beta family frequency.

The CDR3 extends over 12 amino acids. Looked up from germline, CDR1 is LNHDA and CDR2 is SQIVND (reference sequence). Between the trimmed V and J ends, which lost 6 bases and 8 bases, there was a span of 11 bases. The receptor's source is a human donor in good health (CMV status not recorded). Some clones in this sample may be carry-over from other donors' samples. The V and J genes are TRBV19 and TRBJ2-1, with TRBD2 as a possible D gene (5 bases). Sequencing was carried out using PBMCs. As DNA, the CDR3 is TGTGCCAGTAGCCCGGCCGGGGATGAGCAGTTCTTC. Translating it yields CASSPAGDEQFF.